One and the same sample provided the 16 T cell receptor beta chains below, sequenced in a study of T cell responses to AZD1222 COVID-19 vaccine. TCRdb keeps only in-frame clones here, not all; method: immunoSEQ multiplex PCR. The sample includes roughly 40,000 clones, roughly 88% seen only once; the top ten take approximately 26%. Material: peripheral blood, obtained 28 days after the second dose of the MenACWY control vaccine. All receptors derive from an adult who received the MenACWY meningococcal vaccine as a control.

The V and J genes are TRBV5-6 and TRBJ2-3; D gene ambiguous. The V end lost 0 bases, the J end lost 5 bases, and 1 base lay between the germline ends. In germline, CDR1 is SGHDT, CDR2 YYEEEE. The CDR3 is made up of 11 amino acids. The CDR3 DNA follows: TGTGCCAGCAGCTTGGGAGATACGCAGTATTTT. This encodes CASSLGDTQYF.

This chain connects TRBV7-9 to TRBJ2-4; TRBD1 matches at 7 bases. J was trimmed by 3 bases and V by 1 base; bases with no gene match: 3. The germline V gene encodes CDR1 SEHNR and CDR2 FQNEAQ (reference sequence). CDR3 length: 15 residues. CDR3 DNA sequence: TGTGCCAGCAGCTTAGTAGGGGGCGGCAAAAACATTCAGTACTTC. It codes for CASSLVGGGKNIQYF.

The chain employs TRBV5-1 and TRBJ2-3; 7 nucleotides agree with TRBD1. V gave up 4 bases and J gave up 7 bases; unmatched junction bases: 9. CDR1 and CDR2 from the germline V gene are SGHRS and YFSETQ. CDR3 size: 14 residues. The CDR3 DNA reads as TGCGCCAGCAGCAAAGACAGGGTTCTATATACGCAGTATTTT. This translates into CASSKDRVLYTQYF.

The J gene is TRBJ2-1, the V gene TRBV9; the match to TRBD1 covers 9 bases. The V segment lost 4 bases and the J segment 13 bases; nucleotides outside the gene matches: 6. CDR1 is SGDLS and CDR2 is YYNGEE in the germline V gene. The CDR3 consists of 12 residues. CDR3 region: CASSQGQGIQFF. The CDR3 DNA reads TGTGCCAGCAGCCAGGGACAGGGTATTCAGTTCTTC.

The CDR3 sequence: CASSSRRWGHYGYTF. CDR3 coding DNA: TGTGCCAGCAGCTCGCGACGGTGGGGACACTATGGCTACACCTTC. The J gene is TRBJ1-2, the V gene TRBV7-9, with D perhaps TRBD1 (5 bases). The V end lost 4 bases, the J end lost 3 bases, and 15 bases lay between the germline ends. Germline V gene data show CDR1 as SEHNR and CDR2 as FQNEAQ (reference sequence). CDR3 length equals 15 residues.

DNA for the CDR3: TGTGCCAGCAGCTTGGGACAGGGCCTGTACGAGCAGTACTTC. It encodes CASSLGQGLYEQYF. The genes are TRBV11-3 and TRBJ2-7; 9 bases match TRBD1. V lost 3 bases and J lost 4; bases outside the gene matches: 4. CDR1 is SGHNT, CDR2 YENEEA, per germline. There are 14 residues in the CDR3.

This clone appeared once. The chain employs TRBV7-2 and TRBJ2-1, with 11 bases fitting TRBD2. The ends lost 11 bases at V and 2 bases at J; junction bases unmatched: 2. The germline CDR1 and CDR2 sequences are SGHTA and FQGNSA. CDR3 length: 13 amino acids. The DNA of the CDR3 is TGTGCCGGGACTAGCGGAGCCTACAATGAGCAGTTCTTC. It yields the protein CAGTSGAYNEQFF.

The chain employs TRBV27 and TRBJ2-7; 9 nucleotides align to TRBD2. CDR3 length: 15 residues. Germline values: CDR1 MNHEY, CDR2 SMNVEV (reference sequence). Trimming cost V 5 bases and J 4 bases; bases outside gene matches: 9. The CDR3 DNA reads TGTGCCAGCAGTCCGGGACTAGCTCACGCTTACGAGCAGTACTTC. Translating it yields CASSPGLAHAYEQYF.

This clone appeared a single time. This rearrangement joins TRBV9 to TRBJ2-1; 12 bases line up with TRBD2. Germline V gene data show CDR1 as SGDLS and CDR2 as YYNGEE. The CDR3 consists of 14 residues. The J segment lost 9 bases and the V segment lost 0 bases, leaving 1 base of the junction unmatched. The CDR3 region has the DNA TGTGCCAGCAGCGTAGGACTAGCGGGAGTTGAGCAGTTCTTC. Its translation: CASSVGLAGVEQFF.

V usage is TRBV7-2 and J usage is TRBJ2-2, with D possibly matching TRBD2 (5 bases). V was cut by 8 bases and J by 4 bases, with 11 bases left in between. The CDR3 covers 13 residues. Germline lookup yields CDR1 SGHTA and CDR2 FQGNSA. The CDR3 loop is CASPPGTTGELFF. The CDR3 DNA follows: TGTGCCAGCCCACCGGGAACCACCGGGGAGCTGTTTTTT.

This sequence joins TRBV7-9 and TRBJ2-1; 10 positions match TRBD2. The CDR3 runs to 14 residues. The germline V gene encodes CDR1 SEHNR and CDR2 FQNEAQ (reference sequence). V lost 6 bases and J lost 2; bases outside the gene matches: 1. The CDR3 bases are TGTGCCAGCAGTAGCGGGAGGCCCTACAATGAGCAGTTCTTC. Translating it yields CASSSGRPYNEQFF. The full variable domain, with the rest looked up from reference TRBV7-9 and TRBJ2-1, is DTGVSQNPRHKITKRGQNVTFRCDPISEHNRLYWYRQTLGQGPEFLTYFQNEAQLEKSRLLSDRFSAERPKGSFSTLEIQRTEQGDSAMYLCASSSGRPYNEQFFGPGTRLTVL.

The chain employs TRBV15 and TRBJ2-7, with 9 bases aligning to TRBD1. V lost 4 bases to trimming and J lost 6 bases; unmatched junction nucleotides: 13. Germline CDR1 and CDR2: LNHNV and YYDKDF (reference sequence). The CDR3 sequence is 16 residues long. The CDR3 nucleotides are TGTGCCACCAGCACTGAACCTCCGGGACAGGGTGGCGAGCAGTACTTC. Its protein is CATSTEPPGQGGEQYF.

The chain combines TRBV28 with TRBJ1-4; D gene uncertain. Per the germline V gene, CDR1 is MDHEN and CDR2 is SYDVKM. Between the trimmed V and J ends, which lost 1 base and 8 bases, there was a span of 17 bases. This CDR3 is 16 amino acids long. The CDR3 region has the DNA TGTGCCAGCAGTTTATTTTCGGCGGGCCGGGAGGAAAAACTGTTTTTT. Translating gives CASSLFSAGREEKLFF.

The CDR3 sequence: CASSIDPRNTEAFF. CDR3 bases: TGTGCCAGTAGTATAGATCCCAGAAACACTGAAGCTTTCTTT. The V gene is TRBV19, the J gene TRBJ1-1; D not certain. The CDR3 is 14 amino acids. V lost 0 bases, J lost 2 bases, and 7 bases lay in between. From germline, CDR1 is LNHDA and CDR2 SQIVND (reference sequence).

The chain joins TRBV25-1 to TRBJ1-3, with D perhaps TRBD1 (6 bases). V was pared by 1 base and J by 1 base, with 8 bases between. The CDR3 covers 15 residues. CDR1 and CDR2 from the germline V gene are MGHDK and SYGVNS. As DNA, the CDR3 is TGTGCCAGCAGTGAATTCACAGGGTCTGGAAACACCATATATTTT. It specifies CASSEFTGSGNTIYF.

V and J are TRBV19 and TRBJ2-2; TRBD1 agrees at 9 bases. From germline, CDR1 is LNHDA and CDR2 SQIVND (reference sequence). The CDR3 is made up of 15 amino acids. The V and J ends lost 4 bases and 3 bases, in that order; junction bases with no gene match: 3. This CDR3 is CASSNGQGYTGELFF. The DNA of the CDR3 is TGTGCCAGTAGTAACGGACAGGGGTACACCGGGGAGCTGTTTTTT.